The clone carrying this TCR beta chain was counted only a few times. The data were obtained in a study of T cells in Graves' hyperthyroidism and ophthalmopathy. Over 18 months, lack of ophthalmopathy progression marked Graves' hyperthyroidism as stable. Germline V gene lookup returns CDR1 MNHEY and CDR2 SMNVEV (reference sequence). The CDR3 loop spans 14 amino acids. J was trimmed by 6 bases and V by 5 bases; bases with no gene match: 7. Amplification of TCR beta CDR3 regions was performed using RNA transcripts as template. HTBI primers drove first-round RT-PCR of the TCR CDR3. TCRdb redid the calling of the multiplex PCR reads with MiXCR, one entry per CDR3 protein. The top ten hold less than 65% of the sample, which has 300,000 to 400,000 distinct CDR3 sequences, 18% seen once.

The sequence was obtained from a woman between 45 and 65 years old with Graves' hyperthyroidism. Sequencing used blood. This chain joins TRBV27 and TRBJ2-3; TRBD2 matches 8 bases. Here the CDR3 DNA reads TGTGCCAGCAGTCCCCTCGGGGGGGACGATACGCAGTATTTT. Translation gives CASSPLGGDDTQYF.